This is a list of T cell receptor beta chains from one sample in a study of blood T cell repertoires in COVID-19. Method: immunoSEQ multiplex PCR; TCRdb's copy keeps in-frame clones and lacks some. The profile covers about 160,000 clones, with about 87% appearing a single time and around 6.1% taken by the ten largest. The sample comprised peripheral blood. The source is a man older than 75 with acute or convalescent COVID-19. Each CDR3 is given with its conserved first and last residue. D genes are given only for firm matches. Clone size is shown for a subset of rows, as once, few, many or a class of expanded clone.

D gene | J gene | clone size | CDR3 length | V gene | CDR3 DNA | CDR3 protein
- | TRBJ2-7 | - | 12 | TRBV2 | TGTGCCAGCAGTGCGTCAGGATACGAGCAGTACTTC | CASSASGYEQYF
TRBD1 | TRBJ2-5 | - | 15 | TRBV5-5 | TGTGCCAGCAGCCAAGGACAGGGTGCTTTGGAGACCCAGTACTTC | CASSQGQGALETQYF
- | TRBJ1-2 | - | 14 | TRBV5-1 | TGCGCCAGCAGCTTATCAGGGTCTGGCTATGGCTACACCTTC | CASSLSGSGYGYTF
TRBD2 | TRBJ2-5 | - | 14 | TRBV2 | TGTGCCAGAGGGGGGACTAGTCTGATGGAGACCCAGTACTTC | CARGGTSLMETQYF
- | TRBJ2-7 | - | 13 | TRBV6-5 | TGTGCCAGCAGGCTACAGAGCTCCTACGAGCAGTACTTC | CASRLQSSYEQYF
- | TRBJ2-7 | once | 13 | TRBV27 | TGTGCCAGCAGTTCCTCCCGCGGATGGGAGCAGTACTTC | CASSSSRGWEQYF
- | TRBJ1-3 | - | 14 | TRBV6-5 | TGTGCCAGCACCACAGGTCTGCCTGGAAACACCATATATTTT | CASTTGLPGNTIYF
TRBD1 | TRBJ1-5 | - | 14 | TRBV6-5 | TGTGCCAGCAGGGGACAGACTAGCAATCAGCCCCAGCATTTT | CASRGQTSNQPQHF
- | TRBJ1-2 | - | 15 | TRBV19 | TGTGCCAGTAGTATAGTTCCGACTACCTTCTATGGCTACACCTTC | CASSIVPTTFYGYTF
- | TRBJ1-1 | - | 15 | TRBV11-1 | TGTGCCAGCAGCTTTGGACCGGGAAGTCGGACTGAAGCTTTCTTT | CASSFGPGSRTEAFF
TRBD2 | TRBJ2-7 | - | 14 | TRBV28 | TGTGCCAGCAGTTCCGGGACTACCCCGTACGAGCAGTACTTC | CASSSGTTPYEQYF
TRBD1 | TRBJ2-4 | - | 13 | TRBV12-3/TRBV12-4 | TGTGCCAGCACCGACAGGGACAAAAACATTCAGTACTTC | CASTDRDKNIQYF
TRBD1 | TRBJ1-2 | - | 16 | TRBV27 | TGTGCCAGCAGTCCAACGCAGGACAGGGGGAGGGGTGGCTACACCTTC | CASSPTQDRGRGGYTF
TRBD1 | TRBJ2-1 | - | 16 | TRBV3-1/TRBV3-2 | TGTGCCAGCAGCCCCCTTTTCACGACAGGGGGCGGCGAGCAGTTCTTC | CASSPLFTTGGGEQFF
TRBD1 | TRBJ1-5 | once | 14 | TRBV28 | TGTGCCAGCAGTCTTACAGGGGGCCGTCAGCCCCAGCATTTT | CASSLTGGRQPQHF
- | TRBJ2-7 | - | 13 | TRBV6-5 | TGTGCCAGCAGGGGGGACAACTCCTACGAGCAGTACTTC | CASRGDNSYEQYF
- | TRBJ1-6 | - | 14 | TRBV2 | TGTGCCAGCATGGCCGGGTCCCTTAGTTCACCCCTCCACTTT | CASMAGSLSSPLHF
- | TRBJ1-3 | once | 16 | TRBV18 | TGTGCCAGCTCCCCTGCAGACTTGTCCTCTGGAAACACCATATATTTT | CASSPADLSSGNTIYF
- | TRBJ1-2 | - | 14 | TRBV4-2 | TGTGCCAGCAGCCAAACAGGGTTAGGGTATGGCTACACCTTC | CASSQTGLGYGYTF
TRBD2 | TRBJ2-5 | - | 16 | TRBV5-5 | TGTGCCAGCAGCTTGGCCCAGGCGGGAGGGCAAGAGACCCAGTACTTC | CASSLAQAGGQETQYF
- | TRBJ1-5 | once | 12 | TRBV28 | TGTGCCAGCAGCTCCCCCAATCAGCCCCAGCATTTT | CASSSPNQPQHF
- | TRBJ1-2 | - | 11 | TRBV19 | TGTGCCAGTAGTTCCTACACGGGGTACACCTTC | CASSSYTGYTF
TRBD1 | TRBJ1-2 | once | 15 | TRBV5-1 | TGCGCCAGCAGCCCCACAGGGGGCCTAAACTATGGCTACACCTTC | CASSPTGGLNYGYTF
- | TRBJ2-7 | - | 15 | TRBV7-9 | TGTGCCAGCAGCTCGGACAGCCGGACCGTCGACGAGCAGTACTTC | CASSSDSRTVDEQYF
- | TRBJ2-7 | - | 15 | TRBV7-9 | TGTGCCAGCAGCTTAGTGGGCGCCCAACCCCACGAGCAGTACTTC | CASSLVGAQPHEQYF
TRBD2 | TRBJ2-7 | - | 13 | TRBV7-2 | TGTGCCAGCAGCTTAGTGGGAGGGAGCGAGCAGTACTTC | CASSLVGGSEQYF
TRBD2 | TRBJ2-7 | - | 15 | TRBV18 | TGTGCCAGCTCTAGGACTAGCGGGAGCGATTACGAGCAGTACTTC | CASSRTSGSDYEQYF
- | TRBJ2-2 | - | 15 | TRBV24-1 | TGTGCCACCACTGGAGGACAGTCACCTGCCGGGGAGCTGTTTTTT | CATTGGQSPAGELFF
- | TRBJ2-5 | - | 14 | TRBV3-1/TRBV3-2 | TGTGCCAGCAGCCAACTTCGGGGGTCGGTGACCCAGTACTTC | CASSQLRGSVTQYF
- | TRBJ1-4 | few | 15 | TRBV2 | TGTGCCAGCAGCCGACCGACAGTGACTAATGAAAAACTGTTTTTT | CASSRPTVTNEKLFF
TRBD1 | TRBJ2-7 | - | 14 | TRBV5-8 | TGTGCCAGCAGAGCAGGGGGACAGGGCTACGAGCAGTACTTC | CASRAGGQGYEQYF
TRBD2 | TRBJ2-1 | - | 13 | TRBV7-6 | TGTGCCAGCAGCCCCAGCCAGCGGGGGGAGCAGTTCTTC | CASSPSQRGEQFF
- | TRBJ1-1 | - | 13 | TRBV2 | TGTGCCAGCAGCGTGCGGGCCGCCACTGAAGCTTTCTTT | CASSVRAATEAFF
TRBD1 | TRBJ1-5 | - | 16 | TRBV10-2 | TGCGCCACCAGGGAGGGGGCAGGAAGGAGCAATCAGCCCCAGCATTTT | CATREGAGRSNQPQHF
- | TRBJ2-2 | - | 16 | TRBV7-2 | TGTGCCAGCAGCTTAAGGCGGGGTCACAACACCGGGGAGCTGTTTTTT | CASSLRRGHNTGELFF
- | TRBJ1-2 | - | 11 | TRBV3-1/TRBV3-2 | TGTGCCAGCAGCCAAGCGGAGGGCTACACCTTC | CASSQAEGYTF
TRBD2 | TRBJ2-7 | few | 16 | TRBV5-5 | TGTGCCAGCAGCTTGGAACTAGCGATAAGCTCCTACGAGCAGTACTTC | CASSLELAISSYEQYF
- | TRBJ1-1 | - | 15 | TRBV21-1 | TGTGCCAGCAGCAGCCGGACAGATCAGAACACTGAAGCTTTCTTT | CASSSRTDQNTEAFF
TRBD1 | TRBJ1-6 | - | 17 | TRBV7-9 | TGTGCCAGCAGCCCTCGACAGGGCACCTCCTATAATTCACCCCTCCACTTT | CASSPRQGTSYNSPLHF
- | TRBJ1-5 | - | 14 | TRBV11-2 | TGTGCCAGCAGCCCTGGACAGCCCAATCAGCCCCAGCATTTT | CASSPGQPNQPQHF